This T cell receptor beta chain was found in a study of PD-1 blockade in classical Hodgkin lymphoma. Overall study results and limits: By C4D1, diversity of CD4+ TCRs had risen significantly, whereas that of CD8+ TCRs had not. Repertoire differences have undefined causes, possibly disease activity or prior therapy. Complete responders possessed baseline diversity comparable to newly diagnosed patients.

Profiling relied on immunoSEQ multiplex PCR, and the TCRdb table lists in-frame clones only, not all of them. The sample consists of about 110,000 clones, 80% to 90% of them appearing once. Between the trimmed V and J ends, which lost 5 bases and 1 base, there was a span of 14 bases. Germline V gene lookup returns CDR1 SGHNT and CDR2 YENEEA. This CDR3 has 15 amino acids. All the patients suffered relapse after autologous stem cell transplantation, and brentuximab vedotin exposure differed. A note on this clone: Antigen specificity is unknown.

The chain couples TRBV11-3 to TRBJ1-1, with D possibly matching TRBD1 (6 bases). The clonotype was recovered from a human donor with classical Hodgkin lymphoma. The sample was peripheral blood mononuclear cells (PBMCs), taken before the second cycle of nivolumab. The CDR3 spells CASSAGGRGNTEAFF. As DNA, the CDR3 is TGTGCCAGCAGCGCTGGGGGCAGGGGGAACACTGAAGCTTTCTTT.